This entry lists 27 T cell receptor beta chains sequenced from one sample in a study of CD8 T cells in ankylosing spondylitis. TCRdb re-called the 5' RACE reads with MiXCR, one entry per CDR3 protein. In the table there are about 31,000 distinct CDR3 sequences, roughly 7.2% of which are singletons. The source material was blood, either unsorted or a sorted T cell fraction (not recorded which). These TCRs come from a male donor with ankylosing spondylitis or in good health (not recorded which).

This clonotype was counted a few times. The chain couples TRBV25-1 to TRBJ1-2; D might be TRBD1 (6 bases). The CDR3 has 15 residues. The germline gives CDR1 MGHDK, CDR2 SYGVNS. V gave up 4 bases and J gave up 2 bases, with 14 bases separating them. The CDR3 spells CASSASYTGNYGYTF. DNA of the CDR3: TGTGCCAGCAGTGCCAGTTATACAGGGAACTATGGCTACACCTTC.

This clonotype came up many times. The chain has TRBV6-1 and TRBJ2-5; TRBD2 matches at 11 bases. The CDR3 has 14 residues. The germline V gene has CDR1 MNHNS and CDR2 SASEGT. The junction had 3 bases not matched to a gene; V was cut back by 5 bases and J by 4 bases. The CDR3 here is CASSRLAGGETQYF. The CDR3 nucleotides are TGTGCCAGCAGTAGGCTAGCGGGAGGAGAGACCCAGTACTTC.

This clonotype has ten or more counts. V and J are TRBV20-1 and TRBJ2-2; D might be TRBD1 or TRBD2, each matching 6 bases. CDR1 is DFQATT, CDR2 SNEGSKA, per germline (reference sequence). The CDR3 is made up of 14 amino acids. The germline V and J ends were trimmed by 0 bases and 5 bases, with 10 bases remaining between them. The CDR3 DNA reads TGCAGTGCTAGAGAGGGGGGCTCGACCGGGGAGCTGTTTTTT. This codes for CSAREGGSTGELFF.

In this sample, this clonotype turned up a few times. CDR3 in amino acids: CATSDSQAGEDNEQFF. The CDR3 DNA sequence: TGTGCCACCAGTGATTCTCAGGCAGGAGAGGACAATGAGCAGTTCTTC. The V call is TRBV24-1, the J call TRBJ2-1; D is uncertain. The CDR3 contains 16 residues. V was cut by 2 bases and J by 5 bases, with 15 bases left in between. Germline-derived CDR1 and CDR2 are KGHDR and SFDVKD.

This clonotype appeared many times. CDR3 sequence: CASSLRGSYEQYF. The CDR3 DNA reads TGTGCCAGCAGCTTACGCGGTTCCTACGAGCAGTACTTC. This chain joins TRBV7-9 and TRBJ2-7; D unclear. This CDR3 has 13 residues. V was pared by 2 bases and J by 1 base, with 6 bases between. Germline values: CDR1 SEHNR, CDR2 FQNEAQ (reference sequence).

The table lists this clonotype with many counts. The chain joins TRBV20-1 to TRBJ1-4, with D possibly being TRBD1 (5 bases). Per germline, CDR1 DFQATT and CDR2 SNEGSKA (reference sequence). V lost 6 bases to trimming and J lost 8 bases, with 19 bases between them. The CDR3 contains 14 residues. This chain's CDR3 is CSAPDSRGGEKLFF. The CDR3 DNA sequence: TGCAGTGCCCCTGACAGTCGGGGAGGAGAAAAACTGTTTTTT.

The CDR3, as DNA: TGTGCCAGCAGCCCGGTGTCCTCCTACAATGAGCAGTTCTTC. It yields the protein CASSPVSSYNEQFF. The chain recombines TRBV7-9 with TRBJ2-1; D not certain. V shed 5 bases and J shed 0 bases, with 8 bases lying between them. CDR3 length equals 14 residues. Germline loops: CDR1 SEHNR, CDR2 FQNEAQ (reference sequence). Full variable domain (rest looked up from reference TRBV7-9 and TRBJ2-1): DTGVSQNPRHKITKRGQNVTFRCDPISEHNRLYWYRQTLGQGPEFLTYFQNEAQLEKSRLLSDRFSAERPKGSFSTLEIQRTEQGDSAMYLCASSPVSSYNEQFFGPGTRLTVL.

This clonotype was observed many times. J is TRBJ2-7 and V is TRBV5-5, with TRBD1 as a possible D gene (5 bases). Germline CDR1 reads SGHKS; CDR2 reads YYEKEE (reference sequence). The CDR3 has 15 residues. Between the trimmed V and J ends, which lost 5 bases and 7 bases, there was a span of 22 bases. Here the CDR3 DNA reads TGTGCCAGCAGTTCCCCGACAGACAACCTACGAGAGCAGTACTTC. Its translation: CASSSPTDNLREQYF.

To note about this clonotype: Since a much larger clone is just one base distant, this may be a read error. The genes are TRBV7-8 and TRBJ1-2, with a possible D match to TRBD1 (5 bases). Germline V CDR1 and CDR2: SGHVS, FQNEAQ. The CDR3 totals 14 residues. V was clipped by 1 base and J by 6 bases, with 12 bases between them. The CDR3 nucleotides read TGTGCCAGCAGCTTAGGTTCAGGGTGGGATGGCTACACCTTC. It yields the protein CASSLGSGWDGYTF. The whole variable domain, remainder taken from reference TRBV7-8 and TRBJ1-2, is GAGVSQSPRYKVAKRGQDVALRCDPISGHVSLFWYQQALGQGPEFLTYFQNEAQLDKSGLPSDRFFAERPEGSVSTLKIQRTQQEDSAVYLCASSLGSGWDGYTFGSGTRLTVV.

By sample share, this clonotype is medium-sized (0.01 to 0.1%). The chain carries TRBV6-1 and TRBJ1-1; D is perhaps TRBD1 (6 bases). V was cut by 6 bases and J by 4 bases, with 15 bases left in between. CDR1 is MNHNS and CDR2 is SASEGT in the germline V gene. The CDR3 loop spans 14 amino acids. CDR3 region: CASRTGPRSTEAFF. The CDR3 DNA follows: TGTGCCAGCAGAACAGGGCCGAGGAGCACTGAAGCTTTCTTT.

This clonotype was counted many times. The chain is built from TRBV24-1 and TRBJ2-2; D may be TRBD1 (6 bases). This CDR3 is 15 amino acids long. Germline CDR1 is KGHDR and CDR2 is SFDVKD. V gave up 4 bases and J gave up 3 bases, with 11 bases separating them. The CDR3 here is CATSDTDRYTGELFF. DNA of the CDR3: TGTGCCACCAGTGACACGGACAGATACACCGGGGAGCTGTTTTTT.

This clonotype was counted at least ten times. The CDR3 protein is CASSLVDYEQYF. CDR3 bases: TGTGCCAGCAGCTTAGTGGACTACGAGCAGTACTTC. The chain carries TRBV11-2 and TRBJ2-7, with D hard to call. This CDR3 contains 12 residues. Germline V lookup: CDR1 SGHAT, CDR2 FQNNGV. Trimming shortened V by 1 base and J by 3 bases, and 4 bases separated the two germline ends.

There are many counts of this clonotype. The chain employs TRBV28 and TRBJ2-7; 7 nucleotides agree with TRBD2. Losses at the gene ends were 6 bases for V and 7 bases for J; bases not matched to a gene: 6. This CDR3 comprises 12 residues. Per the germline V gene, CDR1 is MDHEN and CDR2 is SYDVKM. CDR3 protein: CASRAGVLEQYF. CDR3 nucleotide sequence: TGTGCCAGCAGGGCGGGAGTTTTGGAGCAGTACTTC.

This clonotype occurred many times. V usage is TRBV5-5 and J usage is TRBJ2-2; 9 bases fit TRBD1. In germline, CDR1 is SGHKS, CDR2 YYEKEE (reference sequence). V was pared by 3 bases and J by 6 bases, with 9 bases of the junction left unmatched. The CDR3 has 16 amino acids. CDR3 protein: CASSSAGTGRAGELFF. The DNA for the CDR3 is TGTGCCAGCAGCTCCGCCGGGACAGGGAGAGCCGGGGAGCTGTTTTTT.

This chain links TRBV20-1 with TRBJ2-3; 13 bases map to TRBD2. V dropped 7 bases and J dropped 2; count of bases not matched to a gene: 9. Germline lookup yields CDR1 DFQATT and CDR2 SNEGSKA (reference sequence). This CDR3 spans 16 amino acids. CDR3 nucleotide sequence: TGCAGTGATTACCGACTAGCGGGAGGTCCCACAGATACGCAGTATTTT. Its translation: CSDYRLAGGPTDTQYF.

In its sample, this clonotype was seen a few times. One end of the junction is discordant with germline, which a read error may explain. J is TRBJ2-1 and V is TRBV7-9; possibly TRBD2 for D (6 bases). CDR1 SEHNR and CDR2 FQNEAQ come from the germline V gene (reference sequence). The CDR3 extends over 16 amino acids. The CDR3 DNA follows: TGTGCCAGCACCTTAGCGGTAGGTAGCGCGGAAAGGGAGCAGTTCTTC. Amino acids: CASTLAVGSAEREQFF.

In its sample, this clonotype was seen many times. The chain uses TRBV5-1 and TRBJ2-1, with 9 bases that match TRBD2. The CDR3 is 16 amino acids. Germline-derived CDR1 and CDR2 are SGHRS and YFSETQ. V was clipped by 4 bases and J by 4 bases; unmatched bases: 9. The CDR3 protein is CASSAVAGATYNEQFF. The CDR3, as DNA: TGCGCCAGCAGCGCAGTAGCGGGAGCCACTTACAATGAGCAGTTCTTC.

The table lists this clonotype with many counts. The CDR3 is CSVGRTGGSLTSYNEQFF. The CDR3 DNA sequence: TGCAGCGTTGGACGGACAGGGGGCTCTTTGACCTCCTACAATGAGCAGTTCTTC. V gene TRBV29-1 combines with J gene TRBJ2-1, with 11 bases lining up with TRBD1. The CDR3 consists of 18 residues. Germline-derived CDR1 and CDR2 are SQVTM and ANQGSEA. V was pared by 4 bases and J by 0 bases, with 11 bases of the junction left unmatched.

This clonotype has at least ten counts. The rearrangement uses TRBV5-1 and TRBJ2-7, with a tentative D call TRBD1 (5 bases). V was clipped by 4 bases and J by 4 bases, with 12 bases between them. The CDR3 covers 13 residues. The germline gives CDR1 SGHRS, CDR2 YFSETQ. This chain's CDR3 is CASSLDNGYEQYF. CDR3 DNA sequence: TGCGCCAGCAGCCTGGACAATGGGTACGAGCAGTACTTC. The full variable domain, its missing parts supplied by reference TRBV5-1 and TRBJ2-7, is KAGVTQTPRYLIKTRGQQVTLSCSPISGHRSVSWYQQTPGQGLQFLFEYFSETQRNKGNFPGRFSGRQFSNSRSEMNVSTLELGDSALYLCASSLDNGYEQYFGPGTRLTVT.

This clonotype was detected ten times or more. This chain links TRBV3-1 with TRBJ2-1, with TRBD1 matching 7 bases. Per the germline V gene, CDR1 is LGHDT and CDR2 is YNNKEL (reference sequence). This CDR3 is built from 14 residues. J was trimmed by 8 bases and V by 1 base; bases with no gene match: 5. The CDR3 region is CASSQATQGDEQFF. DNA for the CDR3: TGTGCCAGCAGCCAAGCCACCCAGGGGGATGAGCAGTTCTTC.

This clonotype was recorded many times. In nucleotides, the CDR3 is TGTGCCAGCAGTTTATCGGCCATTAGCGGGAGTAACGACGAGCAGTACTTC. Translated: CASSLSAISGSNDEQYF. This sequence joins TRBV27 and TRBJ2-7, with TRBD2 identical over 9 bases. V lost 0 bases, J lost 5 bases, and 11 bases stayed unmatched. This CDR3 has 17 residues. In germline, CDR1 is MNHEY, CDR2 SMNVEV (reference sequence).

This clonotype appeared many times. V usage is TRBV12-3 or TRBV12-4 and J usage is TRBJ2-7, with 12 bases that match TRBD2. The CDR3 runs 15 residues. V lost 6 bases, J lost 1 base, and 4 bases stayed unmatched. CDR3 amino acids: CASSAGLAGSYEQYF. CDR3 DNA sequence: TGTGCCAGCAGCGCGGGACTAGCGGGTTCCTACGAGCAGTACTTC.

This clonotype occurred many times. V gene TRBV12-3 or TRBV12-4 combines with J gene TRBJ2-3; no clear D gene. V was shortened by 3 bases and J by 0 bases, with 7 bases between the two germline ends. This CDR3 is built from 14 residues. Written as DNA, the CDR3 is TGTGCCAGCAGTTTGGGCGCTAGCACAGATACGCAGTATTTT. It is translated as CASSLGASTDTQYF.

This clonotype was picked up many times. The chain is built from TRBV6-1 and TRBJ1-2; D remains unclear. The CDR3 sequence is 14 residues long. From germline, CDR1 is MNHNS and CDR2 SASEGT. V lost 2 bases, J lost 4 bases, and 11 bases lay in between. The CDR3 sequence: CASSERSAFYGYTF. The CDR3 DNA sequence: TGTGCCAGCAGTGAACGGTCGGCCTTCTATGGCTACACCTTC.

This clonotype was seen many times. The V call is TRBV20-1, the J call TRBJ2-3; 7 positions match TRBD1. CDR1 DFQATT and CDR2 SNEGSKA come from the germline V gene (reference sequence). This CDR3 spans 14 amino acids. J was trimmed by 5 bases and V by 5 bases; bases with no gene match: 10. The chain's CDR3 is CSAPQVTGRDTQYF. The CDR3 DNA reads as TGCAGTGCTCCACAAGTGACAGGGAGAGATACGCAGTATTTT.

The rearrangement links TRBV11-3 to TRBJ1-6; no clear D gene. V lost 4 bases, J lost 2 bases, and 3 bases lay in between. Germline V gene data show CDR1 as SGHNT and CDR2 as YENEEA. CDR3 length equals 13 residues. CDR3 region: CASSSTYNSPLHF. CDR3 nucleotides: TGTGCCAGCAGCTCCACCTATAATTCACCCCTCCACTTT.

This clonotype was detected many times. V gene TRBV11-2 combines with J gene TRBJ1-6; perhaps TRBD1 as D (6 bases). The length of the CDR3 is 15 residues. The germline CDR1 and CDR2 sequences are SGHAT and FQNNGV. V gave up 6 bases and J gave up 7 bases, with 16 bases separating them. The CDR3 reads CASRSPGGRNSPLHF. CDR3 DNA sequence: TGTGCCAGCAGATCCCCCGGGGGCAGGAATTCACCCCTCCACTTT.